These 8 T cell receptor beta chains originate from one sample sequenced in a study of T-cell memory formation after mild COVID-19. TCRdb reanalysed the 5' RACE reads using MiXCR and keeps one entry per CDR3 protein. The sample consists of tens of thousands of distinct CDR3 sequences, around 12% of them appearing once. The sample taken for sequencing was PBMCs or a T cell subset sorted from them (not recorded which). The receptors originated from a man between 18 and 29 years old who had mild COVID-19 (a few samples of this study predate the infection). Cell type and time point are not known.

This chain uses TRBV12-3 or TRBV12-4 with TRBJ1-6; unclear D gene. The CDR3 spans 21 residues. Trimming pared 4 bases from V and 0 bases from J, leaving 25 bases between. The CDR3 bases are TGTGCCAGCAGTTCCGTTGAGAGGTTTACCCCCCGGAGCTCCTATAATTCACCCCTCCACTTT. It translates to CASSSVERFTPRSSYNSPLHF.

J is TRBJ1-2 and V is TRBV5-1; tentative D call: TRBD1 (5 bases). The V end lost 0 bases, the J end lost 2 bases, and 11 bases lay between the germline ends. This CDR3 is 15 amino acids long. The germline gives CDR1 SGHRS, CDR2 YFSETQ. CDR3 coding DNA: TGCGCCAGCAGCTTGGGGGGGTACCGGAACTATGGCTACACCTTC. This sequence encodes CASSLGGYRNYGYTF.

The chain uses TRBV7-3 and TRBJ1-1; 7 nucleotides agree with TRBD1. Trimming at V came to 5 bases and at J to 3 bases, leaving 3 bases not matched to a gene. This CDR3 has 13 amino acids. Germline CDR1 reads SGHTA; CDR2 reads FQGTGA. This chain's CDR3 is CASSIQGDTEAFF. CDR3 coding DNA: TGTGCCAGCAGCATCCAGGGGGACACTGAAGCTTTCTTT.

The chain couples TRBV12-5 to TRBJ1-5; no clear D. The CDR3 runs 16 residues. The germline V gene has CDR1 LGHNT and CDR2 FRNRAP. Deletions cut 0 bases from V and 1 base from J, with 10 bases between. CDR3 region: CASGLVLKGSNQPQHF. The DNA of the CDR3 is TGTGCTAGTGGTTTGGTACTGAAGGGAAGCAATCAGCCCCAGCATTTT.

This clonotype was recorded many times. The V gene is TRBV6-4, the J gene TRBJ2-2, with D possibly called TRBD1 or TRBD2 (5 bases each). V was clipped by 2 bases and J by 3 bases, with 7 bases between them. Germline V gene data show CDR1 as MRHNA and CDR2 as SNTAGT. The length of the CDR3 is 14 residues. The CDR3 nucleotides read TGTGCCAGCAGTGACAGGGGAGACACCGGGGAGCTGTTTTTT. Residues: CASSDRGDTGELFF.

This clonotype was counted only a few times. The chain carries TRBV3-1 and TRBJ2-5; 7 positions match TRBD2. This CDR3 is 14 amino acids long. Germline V gene sequence: CDR1 LGHDT, CDR2 YNNKEL (reference sequence). The V segment lost 2 bases and the J segment 5 bases; nucleotides outside the gene matches: 5. CDR3 protein: CASSQRGGDETQYF. CDR3 bases: TGTGCCAGCAGCCAACGGGGAGGGGACGAGACCCAGTACTTC.

This clonotype has a count of ten or more. CDR3 amino acids: CASSSFGTGARETQYF. The CDR3 region has the DNA TGTGCCAGCAGCTCGTTCGGGACAGGGGCGAGAGAGACCCAGTACTTC. The chain carries TRBV7-9 and TRBJ2-5, with 10 nucleotides matching TRBD1. The ends lost 4 bases at V and 4 bases at J; junction bases unmatched: 9. The CDR3 has 16 amino acids. Per the germline V gene, CDR1 is SEHNR and CDR2 is FQNEAQ (reference sequence).

V usage is TRBV11-2 and J usage is TRBJ2-3; D may be TRBD1 (7 bases). Looked up from germline, CDR1 is SGHAT and CDR2 is FQNNGV. The CDR3 is made up of 16 amino acids. Trimming shortened V by 1 base and J by 3 bases, and 14 bases separated the two germline ends. CDR3 coding DNA: TGTGCCAGCAGCTTAGGTAGGGACAGCGGGACAGATACGCAGTATTTT. It is translated as CASSLGRDSGTDTQYF.